This T cell receptor beta chain was recovered during a study of T cell repertoires in cytomegalovirus infection. TCRdb called the reads again in MiXCR, with one record for every CDR3 protein. The sample carries tens of thousands of distinct CDR3 sequences, roughly a fifth recorded once. Trimming cost V 4 bases and J 8 bases, with 14 bases left between them. Germline V gene data show CDR1 as MNHEY and CDR2 as SVGEGT. The CDR3 loop spans 13 amino acids. For this clonotype: The antigen is not known.

Study observations and caveats: Dominating the ex vivo response were TCR beta clonotypes that were CMV-specific and HLA-C-restricted. Cumulative frequency (of public TCR beta family members) identified carriers of CMV plus the relevant HLA.

This chain uses TRBV6-2 or TRBV6-3 with TRBJ1-1; D unclear. The sample was CD8+ T cells from cultured PBMCs, taken from culture after CMV antigen stimulation. The TCR was taken from a human donor in good health (CMV status not recorded). Some clones in this sample may be carry-over from other donors' samples. The CDR3 is CASSSDELSEAFF. CDR3 nucleotide sequence: TGTGCCAGCAGTTCCGACGAGTTGTCCGAAGCTTTCTTT.